This paragraph covers one T cell receptor (beta chain) sequence. This entry is derived from a study of T cell changes during pregnancy in multiple sclerosis. This CDR3 is built from 16 residues. Germline V CDR1 and CDR2: MNHEY, SMNVEV (reference sequence). With 6 bases clipped from V and 2 bases from J, the junction kept 12 bases outside the gene matches. Some clones are missing from TCRdb's copy, which holds only in-frame ones; the method was immunoSEQ multiplex PCR. Of fewer than 75,000 clones in the sample, more than 85% were seen once. This TCR came from a female donor with multiple sclerosis, enrolled in a pregnancy study. Material: CD8+ T cells from peripheral blood mononuclear cells, obtained before pregnancy. This rearrangement joins TRBV27 to TRBJ2-7; 8 bases are a match to TRBD1. The CDR3 protein is CASSPFRDRPTYEQYF. DNA of the CDR3: TGTGCCAGCAGCCCGTTCCGGGACAGGCCAACCTACGAGCAGTACTTC.